The entry below describes one T cell receptor beta chain. The target antigen is unknown. The identical CDR3 is also encoded by other nucleotide sequences in the sample. After isolation, RNA underwent reverse transcription to generate cDNA as the sequencing template. Using immunoSEQ multiplex PCR, the repertoire was profiled, and TCRdb retains in-frame clones only, with some absent. The sample holds about 180,000 clones, 40% to 65% seen once. The data were obtained in a study of CD8+ T cells in alopecia areata. Regarding treatment: oral pan-JAK inhibitor, 5-10 mg twice daily. Individuals with alopecia areata gave both lesional scalp punch biopsies and peripheral blood for collection. Study-wide results and limits: Uncertain still, given a single nonresponder, is whether baseline CD8+ expansion links to response. TCR sharing was clearer in mice than between patients, perhaps partly owing to patient HLA diversity. Clonality exceeded that of normal scalp in lesional scalp, most notably in alopecia totalis/universalis.

Trimming stripped 0 bases from V and 2 bases from J, with 11 bases between. Looked up from germline, CDR1 is LGHNA and CDR2 is YSLEER. This CDR3 region has 15 residues. This receptor was obtained from a human donor with alopecia areata. This specimen was CD8+ T cells sorted from blood, taken at week 24, from a patient treated with tofacitinib. The chain joins TRBV4-3 to TRBJ2-7; a possible D gene is TRBD2 (6 bases). CDR3 in DNA: TGCGCCAGCAGCCAAGACAGGACGGGGGCCTACGAGCAGTACTTC. Its protein product is CASSQDRTGAYEQYF.